This T cell receptor beta chain comes out of a study of T-cell reconstitution after alpha-beta-depleted transplantation in children. This clonotype appeared a few times. Its antigen remains unknown. Researchers prepared the TCRbeta library using unique molecular identifiers, the study reports. MiXCR, applied by TCRdb to the PCR reads, yields one record per CDR3 protein. The sample consists of under 400,000 distinct CDR3 sequences, around 20% of them appearing once. The study's findings and limits: Approximately two months post-transplant, alpha-beta T cells reportedly originated from several hundred expanded graft clones.

The clonotype was recovered from a male patient younger than 18 who had a stem cell transplant for acute lymphoblastic leukemia, so the T cells may come from the graft donor. Sample: PBMCs, mostly from graft donor cells, taken 180 days after TCRalphabeta/CD19-depleted stem cell transplant.

The CDR3 nucleotides are TGTGCCAGCTCACAGATAGACGAGCAGTACTTC. Protein: CASSQIDEQYF. V gene TRBV18 combines with J gene TRBJ2-7; D is unresolved. Per the germline V gene, CDR1 is KGHSH and CDR2 is LQKENI. CDR3 length equals 11 residues. The ends were cut back, 4 bases at V and 5 bases at J, with 6 bases in the middle. Complete variable domain (other parts from reference TRBV18 and TRBJ2-7): NAGVMQNPRHLVRRRGQEARLRCSPMKGHSHVYWYRQLPEEGLKFMVYLQKENIIDESGMPKERFSAEFPKEGPSILRIQQVVRGDSAAYFCASSQIDEQYFGPGTRLTVT.